Listed below are T cell receptor beta chains from one sample, sequenced in a study of blood T cell repertoires in COVID-19. Sequencing was performed with immunoSEQ multiplex PCR; in TCRdb, only in-frame clones are kept and a portion is missing. The sample yields almost 250,000 clones, about 89% seen once. Specimen: PBMCs or T cells enriched from blood (not recorded which). The receptors shown here come from a woman aged 30 to 39 who had recovered from COVID-19. Each CDR3 is given with its conserved first and last residue. Each record gives: CDR3 length, J gene, D gene, V gene, clone size, CDR3 DNA, CDR3 protein. The D gene is left open where the match is weak. Size is omitted from some rows. Given values are once, few, many or a class for expanded clones.

14,TRBJ2-1,TRBD2,TRBV5-4,.,TGTGCCAGCAGTAGCGGGACCCCTTACAATGAGCAGTTCTTC,CASSSGTPYNEQFF
14,TRBJ2-7,.,TRBV4-3,.,TGCGCCAGCAGCCAAGATGGGCGGGCATACGAGCAGTACTTC,CASSQDGRAYEQYF
14,TRBJ2-3,TRBD2,TRBV7-9,.,TGTGCCAGCAGCACTAGCGGGAGGCCAGATACGCAGTATTTT,CASSTSGRPDTQYF
15,TRBJ2-5,.,TRBV5-1,.,TGCGCCAGCAGCCCCTCGACTAGTGGGCAAGAGACCCAGTACTTC,CASSPSTSGQETQYF
16,TRBJ2-2,.,TRBV5-1,.,TGCGCCAGCAGCTTGGTGGAGACAGCGAACACCGGGGAGCTGTTTTTT,CASSLVETANTGELFF
15,TRBJ1-1,.,TRBV28,.,TGTGCCAGCATCACACCCTGGGAGGGGAGAACTGAAGCTTTCTTT,CASITPWEGRTEAFF
14,TRBJ1-1,.,TRBV5-1,.,TGCGCCAGCAGCTCGAAGGACATGAACACTGAAGCTTTCTTT,CASSSKDMNTEAFF
13,TRBJ2-6,.,TRBV19,.,TGTGCCAGTAGTCAGACTGGGGCCAACGTCCTGACTTTC,CASSQTGANVLTF
16,TRBJ2-3,.,TRBV5-1,.,TGCGCCAGCAGCTTGGAGGGGCGGACAAGCACAGATACGCAGTATTTT,CASSLEGRTSTDTQYF
17,TRBJ1-4,.,TRBV7-9,.,TGTGCCAGCAGCCCCCCAGCAGGCCATGCAACTAATGAAAAACTGTTTTTT,CASSPPAGHATNEKLFF
14,TRBJ2-2,.,TRBV7-9,.,TGTGCCAGCACCGGAGCGGCGAACACCGGGGAGCTGTTTTTT,CASTGAANTGELFF
16,TRBJ2-7,.,TRBV3-1/TRBV3-2,once,TGTGCCAGCAGCCAAGGGTCGGCGGGAAGTATCTACGAGCAGTACTTC,CASSQGSAGSIYEQYF
16,TRBJ1-4,TRBD1,TRBV5-1,.,TGCGCCAGCAGCTTGTCGGGACAGGGAATTGCTGAAAAACTGTTTTTT,CASSLSGQGIAEKLFF
15,TRBJ1-4,.,TRBV6-5,.,TGTGCCAGCAGTTACCGGCCACACAGAAGTGAAAAACTGTTTTTT,CASSYRPHRSEKLFF
17,TRBJ1-4,.,TRBV4-2,.,TGTGCCAGCACCCACGCGGGGTTTCTGGGAACTAATGAAAAACTGTTTTTT,CASTHAGFLGTNEKLFF
13,TRBJ1-6,.,TRBV30,.,TGTGCCGGAGGAGACAGGCGGTATTCACCCCTCCACTTT,CAGGDRRYSPLHF
13,TRBJ1-1,TRBD1,TRBV12-3/TRBV12-4,.,TGTGCCAGCAGTTTAGGACAGGGCATTGAAGCTTTCTTT,CASSLGQGIEAFF
15,TRBJ2-1,.,TRBV6-5,.,TGTGCCAGCACCCGCCAAAGGGGCTCCTACAATGAGCAGTTCTTC,CASTRQRGSYNEQFF